This T cell receptor (beta chain) was identified in a study of T cell changes during pregnancy in multiple sclerosis. J gave up 6 bases and V 2 bases, and 6 bases lay outside the gene matches. The germline V gene has CDR1 SGHAT and CDR2 FQNNGV. This CDR3 is 15 amino acids long. The protocol was immunoSEQ multiplex PCR, while the TCRdb copy is restricted to in-frame clones and leaves out a portion. The repertoire holds 75,000 to 100,000 clones, with roughly 94% as singletons. This chain links TRBV11-2 with TRBJ2-3; 9 bases match TRBD2. This TCR was sampled from a female donor in good health, enrolled as a control in a pregnancy study. Specimen: peripheral blood, collected after pregnancy. In DNA form, the CDR3 reads TGTGCCAGCAGCTTACTAGCGGGGTACGACGATACGCAGTATTTT. It yields the protein CASSLLAGYDDTQYF.